The 15 T cell receptor beta chains below all came from one sample that was sequenced in a study of blood T cell repertoires in COVID-19 (dated by TCRdb to 2018 to 2021). The library was prepared using the immunoSEQ multiplex PCR assay. TCRdb stores this immuneACCESS table with in-frame sequences only. Part of the clones is absent; in the studies checked, under half of the shortfall reflects unresolved V genes, and no reason is known for the rest. The sample table holds roughly 150,000 clones, of which 70% to 90% were seen once. The ten largest clones capture just over 2.5% of the sample. Input material: peripheral blood. Every receptor here comes from a woman at least 80 years old with COVID-19, enrolled during active disease.

V gene TRBV4-2 combines with J gene TRBJ1-1, with 7 positions matching TRBD1. Unmatched junction bases numbered 9, after V lost 4 bases and J lost 4 bases. The CDR3 contains 15 residues. Germline CDR1 LGHNA, CDR2 YNFKEQ. CDR3 DNA: TGTGCCAGCAGCCCGCCGCGACAGGGATTCACTGAAGCTTTCTTT. Encoded protein: CASSPPRQGFTEAFF.

This sequence joins TRBV6-1 and TRBJ1-5; the D is unclear. From germline, CDR1 is MNHNS and CDR2 SASEGT. The CDR3 extends over 12 amino acids. Trimming took off 1 base at V and 9 bases at J, with 7 bases between the two ends. CDR3 protein: CASSEGRRPQHF. The CDR3 bases are TGTGCCAGCAGTGAAGGGCGGCGGCCCCAGCATTTT.

This chain joins TRBV28 and TRBJ2-7; no clear D gene. Deletions cut 5 bases from V and 6 bases from J, with 14 bases between. CDR1 and CDR2 (germline): MDHEN, SYDVKM. The CDR3 is made up of 13 amino acids. The DNA for the CDR3 is TGTGCCAGCAGTCTTCTCGGAGTCGGCGAGCAGTACTTC. It codes for CASSLLGVGEQYF.

V gene TRBV19 combines with J gene TRBJ2-5; TRBD1 is a possible D gene (5 bases). Between the trimmed V and J ends, which lost 1 base and 7 bases, there was a span of 19 bases. Germline-derived CDR1 and CDR2 are LNHDA and SQIVND (reference sequence). CDR3 length: 16 residues. CDR3 nucleotides: TGTGCCAGTAGTATAGGCGGAGCAGGGAAAGGGGTGACCCAGTACTTC. Translating gives CASSIGGAGKGVTQYF.

The chain is built from TRBV6-6 and TRBJ2-1, with 13 bases identical to TRBD2. V lost 6 bases and J lost 7; bases outside the gene matches: 6. Germline V gene sequence: CDR1 MNHNY, CDR2 SVGAGI (reference sequence). The length of the CDR3 is 15 residues. CDR3 in amino acids: CASSTGLAGVNEQFF. The CDR3 DNA is TGTGCCAGCAGCACCGGACTAGCGGGAGTGAATGAGCAGTTCTTC.

The chain has TRBV5-5 and TRBJ1-6, with 10 bases fitting TRBD1. With V trimmed by 4 bases and J by 7 bases, 2 bases remained unmatched. CDR3 length equals 14 residues. Germline lookup yields CDR1 SGHKS and CDR2 YYEKEE (reference sequence). Here the CDR3 reads CASSVGQGNSPLHF. The CDR3 DNA follows: TGTGCCAGCAGCGTGGGACAGGGGAATTCACCCCTCCACTTT.

This chain links TRBV5-5 with TRBJ2-5, with 8 positions matching TRBD2. From germline, CDR1 is SGHKS and CDR2 YYEKEE (reference sequence). The junction had 16 bases not matched to a gene; V was cut back by 4 bases and J by 5 bases. The CDR3 runs to 17 residues. In DNA form, the CDR3 reads TGTGCCAGCAGCGTTATCGTGGGAGGAAGCGGGAGTGAGACCCAGTACTTC. Its protein is CASSVIVGGSGSETQYF.

V gene TRBV6-5 combines with J gene TRBJ1-5; unclear D gene. This CDR3 is 15 amino acids long. The germline V gene has CDR1 MNHEY and CDR2 SVGAGI. The V gene lost 8 bases and the J gene lost 0 bases, with 14 bases spanning the gap. In nucleotides, the CDR3 is TGTGCCAGCTCCTCCGAACAGCATAGCAATCAGCCCCAGCATTTT. Its protein is CASSSEQHSNQPQHF.

This chain joins TRBV19 and TRBJ1-1; D uncertain. Germline V gene sequence: CDR1 LNHDA, CDR2 SQIVND (reference sequence). Trimming cost V 5 bases and J 0 bases, with 7 bases left between them. The CDR3 contains 13 residues. CDR3 DNA: TGTGCCAGTAGTTCTCACTTGAACACTGAAGCTTTCTTT. Translation gives CASSSHLNTEAFF.

This chain connects TRBV11-2 to TRBJ1-6, with a tentative D call TRBD1 (5 bases). CDR1 and CDR2 (germline): SGHAT, FQNNGV. V was trimmed by 8 bases and J by 9 bases, leaving 14 bases between them. This CDR3 spans 13 amino acids. CDR3 nucleotides: TGTGCCAGCGGGGAGCAGGGAGGTTCACCCCTCCACTTT. Translated: CASGEQGGSPLHF.

This clone was seen just once. V is TRBV12-3 or TRBV12-4 and J is TRBJ1-2; TRBD1 matches 8 bases. CDR3 length: 12 amino acids. Unmatched junction bases numbered 0, after V lost 5 bases and J lost 4 bases. The CDR3 DNA follows: TGTGCCAGCAGTACAGGGGGCTATGGCTACACCTTC. This sequence encodes CASSTGGYGYTF.

The CDR3 DNA is TGTGCCACCAGCAAACAGTTGAACACTGAAGCTTTCTTT. Amino acids: CATSKQLNTEAFF. The genes are TRBV15 and TRBJ1-1; D gene ambiguous. Germline values: CDR1 LNHNV, CDR2 YYDKDF (reference sequence). The CDR3 loop spans 13 amino acids. The ends were cut back, 4 bases at V and 0 bases at J, with 6 bases in the middle.

The rearrangement joins TRBV2 to TRBJ1-1; 9 bases fit TRBD1. The length of the CDR3 is 16 residues. V shed 2 bases, J shed 1 base, and the junction held 5 bases outside the gene matches. The germline V gene has CDR1 SNHLY and CDR2 FYNNEI. For the CDR3, the DNA is TGTGCCAGCAGTGAATATGTGGGACAGGGGAACACTGAAGCTTTCTTT. It is translated as CASSEYVGQGNTEAFF. The full variable domain, in which reference TRBV2 and TRBJ1-1 provide the parts outside the CDR3, is EPEVTQTPSHQVTQMGQEVILRCVPISNHLYFYWYRQILGQKVEFLVSFYNNEISEKSEIFDDQFSVERPDGSNFTLKIRSTKLEDSAMYFCASSEYVGQGNTEAFFGQGTRLTVV.

The chain recombines TRBV2 with TRBJ2-2; D might be TRBD1 (5 bases). CDR1 and CDR2 from the germline V gene are SNHLY and FYNNEI. Between the trimmed V and J ends, which lost 6 bases and 7 bases, there was a span of 15 bases. The CDR3 runs 14 residues. The CDR3 reads CASRGDTDSGELFF. The CDR3 DNA reads TGTGCCAGCAGAGGGGATACTGACAGCGGGGAGCTGTTTTTT.

The J gene is TRBJ1-4, the V gene TRBV19, with TRBD1 matching 7 bases. The V gene's germline CDR1 is LNHDA and CDR2 SQIVND (reference sequence). J was trimmed by 1 base and V by 8 bases; bases with no gene match: 7. This CDR3 has 15 amino acids. Here the CDR3 reads CASSSQGGTNEKLFF. In DNA, the CDR3 is TGTGCCAGTTCGTCTCAGGGGGGAACTAATGAAAAACTGTTTTTT.